This T cell receptor beta chain was sequenced during a study of OX40 agonist ivuxolimab in advanced cancers. As for the study in general: Six ivuxolimab dose levels, 0.01 to 10 mg/kg, were given intravenously every 2 weeks.

About this clone: What it binds is not known.

Sequencing used immunoSEQ multiplex PCR; TCRdb keeps in-frame clones, though not all of them. The sample holds roughly 66,000 clones, around 86% seen once. V was pared by 10 bases and J by 7 bases, with 11 bases of the junction left unmatched. The CDR3 loop spans 13 amino acids. CDR1 is SGHVS, CDR2 FNYEAQ, per germline. The study's findings and limits: At 0.1 to 3.0 mg/kg, CD4+ and CD8+ blood T cells expanded clonally by week 6. Those patients achieving a partial response at 0.1-3.0 mg/kg showed among the lowest clonal expansion.

Patients were ineligible given autoimmune disease history or systemic immunosuppression. This sequence was found in an adult with an advanced solid tumor such as melanoma, head and neck, liver or kidney cancer. This chain uses TRBV7-6 with TRBJ1-2, with 8 bases that match TRBD1. The source was CD4+ or CD8+ T cells sorted from blood, collected in a trial of the OX40 agonist ivuxolimab. The CDR3 DNA reads as TGTGCCACAGCAGGGGGCCTTTTCTCTGGCTACACCTTC. Protein: CATAGGLFSGYTF.